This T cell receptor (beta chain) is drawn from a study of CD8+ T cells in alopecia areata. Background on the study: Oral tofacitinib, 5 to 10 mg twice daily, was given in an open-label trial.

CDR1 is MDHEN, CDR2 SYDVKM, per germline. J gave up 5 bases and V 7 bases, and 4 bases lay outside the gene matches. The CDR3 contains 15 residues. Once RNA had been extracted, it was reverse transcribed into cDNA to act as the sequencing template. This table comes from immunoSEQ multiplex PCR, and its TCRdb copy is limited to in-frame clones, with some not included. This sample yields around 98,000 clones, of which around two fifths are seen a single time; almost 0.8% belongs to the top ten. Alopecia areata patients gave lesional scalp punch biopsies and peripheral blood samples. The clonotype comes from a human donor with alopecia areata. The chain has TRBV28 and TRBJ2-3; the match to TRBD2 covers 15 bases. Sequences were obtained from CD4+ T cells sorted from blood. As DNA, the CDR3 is TGTGCCAGCAACGGACTAGCGGGGGGGCAAGATACGCAGTATTTT. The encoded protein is CASNGLAGGQDTQYF.